A single sample is the source of the 20 T cell receptor beta chains below, sequenced in a study of OX40 agonist ivuxolimab in advanced cancers. Produced via immunoSEQ multiplex PCR; TCRdb's table is partial and in-frame only. Of about 60,000 clones listed, approximately 86% are singletons. The sample consisted of CD4+ or CD8+ T cells sorted from blood, taken in a trial of the OX40 agonist ivuxolimab. Receptor source: an adult with an advanced solid tumor such as melanoma, head and neck, liver or kidney cancer.

The count of this clone is one. The chain uses TRBV28 and TRBJ1-6; D not certain. V dropped 2 bases and J dropped 8 bases, with 13 bases sitting between them. In germline, CDR1 is MDHEN, CDR2 SYDVKM. CDR3 length: 15 residues. The CDR3 sequence is CASSLEPTTDSPLHF. Here the CDR3 DNA reads TGTGCCAGCAGTTTAGAACCCACCACCGATTCACCCCTCCACTTT.

In this sample, this clone turned up once. The rearrangement uses TRBV6-1 and TRBJ2-1, with D hard to call. CDR3 length: 13 amino acids. Trimming left V 8 bases short and J 4 bases short, with 12 bases between. Germline CDR1 MNHNS, CDR2 SASEGT. CDR3 amino acids: CASSGFPYNEQFF. CDR3 DNA: TGTGCCAGCTCGGGTTTTCCTTACAATGAGCAGTTCTTC.

This clone was picked up a small number of times. The rearrangement links TRBV27 to TRBJ2-5; 8 bases match TRBD1. V lost 5 bases, J lost 1 base, and 9 bases stayed unmatched. This CDR3 has 16 amino acids. CDR1 MNHEY and CDR2 SMNVEV come from the germline V gene (reference sequence). The CDR3 sequence is CASSARTGTAQETQYF. As DNA, the CDR3 is TGTGCCAGCAGTGCCCGGACAGGGACGGCCCAAGAGACCCAGTACTTC.

The V gene is TRBV6-5, the J gene TRBJ1-2, with 9 bases lining up with TRBD1. The junction had 3 bases not matched to a gene; V was cut back by 2 bases and J by 8 bases. The germline V gene encodes CDR1 MNHEY and CDR2 SVGAGI. The CDR3 is 13 residues long. The CDR3: CASSYLQGAGYTF. In DNA form, the CDR3 reads TGTGCCAGCAGTTACCTACAGGGGGCAGGCTACACCTTC.

This clone has a single count. The chain recombines TRBV11-2 with TRBJ2-2, with D possibly being TRBD1 (5 bases). V was clipped by 3 bases and J by 5 bases, with 10 bases between them. Germline V gene data show CDR1 as SGHAT and CDR2 as FQNNGV. This CDR3 is 14 amino acids long. The CDR3 bases are TGTGCCAGCAGCTTCAGGGTAGGGACCGGGGAGCTGTTTTTT. Residues: CASSFRVGTGELFF.

The V call is TRBV10-3, the J call TRBJ1-5; D perhaps matches TRBD1 (5 bases). The germline CDR1 and CDR2 sequences are ENHRY and SYGVKD. V lost 5 bases, J lost 5 bases, and 7 bases lay in between. CDR3 length: 12 amino acids. CDR3 in DNA: TGTGCCATCAGTTCGGGGGATCAGCCCCAGCATTTT. This translates into CAISSGDQPQHF.

V and J are TRBV27 and TRBJ1-3; maybe TRBD1 (6 bases). The CDR3 sequence is 17 residues long. Trimming took off 2 bases at V and 1 base at J, with 15 bases between the two ends. Germline V gene data show CDR1 as MNHEY and CDR2 as SMNVEV (reference sequence). CDR3 residues: CASSLTGHLISGNTIYF. Written as DNA, the CDR3 is TGTGCCAGCAGTTTAACGGGACACCTTATTTCTGGAAACACCATATATTTT.

This chain connects TRBV23-1 to TRBJ2-7, with TRBD1 matching over 8 bases. TRBV23-1 is annotated as an ORF whose role is uncertain. With V trimmed by 0 bases and J by 2 bases, 9 bases remained unmatched. The CDR3 is made up of 17 amino acids. As DNA, the CDR3 is TGCGCCAGCAGTCAATCGTCTCGGACAGGGCCGGCCTACGAGCAGTACTTC. Amino acids: CASSQSSRTGPAYEQYF.

The chain has TRBV6-1 and TRBJ1-5; D not certain. CDR3 length: 19 amino acids. From germline, CDR1 is MNHNS and CDR2 SASEGT. V was trimmed by 0 bases and J by 2 bases, leaving 20 bases between them. The CDR3 protein is CASSEASVFRARGNQPQHF. As DNA, the CDR3 is TGTGCCAGCAGTGAAGCCTCAGTCTTCCGGGCGCGCGGCAATCAGCCCCAGCATTTT.

This chain joins TRBV7-9 and TRBJ1-6; 7 bases are shared with TRBD1. Germline V gene sequence: CDR1 SEHNR, CDR2 FQNEAQ (reference sequence). This CDR3 spans 16 amino acids. With 4 bases clipped from V and 5 bases from J, the junction kept 8 bases outside the gene matches. CDR3 protein: CASSSLTGTHNSPLHF. The CDR3 bases are TGTGCCAGCAGCTCATTGACAGGGACCCATAATTCACCCCTCCACTTT.

The chain links TRBV4-2 to TRBJ2-5; the match to TRBD1 covers 8 bases. V trimming: 0 bases; J trimming: 2 bases; junction bases outside the gene matches: 8. The CDR3 runs to 17 residues. From germline, CDR1 is LGHNA and CDR2 YNFKEQ. CDR3: CASSQDADRVGQETQYF. The CDR3, as DNA: TGTGCCAGCAGCCAAGATGCGGACAGGGTGGGGCAAGAGACCCAGTACTTC.

J is TRBJ1-2 and V is TRBV18; no clear D gene. Looked up from germline, CDR1 is KGHSH and CDR2 is LQKENI. Trimming left V 0 bases short and J 2 bases short, with 7 bases between. CDR3 size: 14 residues. CDR3 residues: CASSPPMANYGYTF. Written as DNA, the CDR3 is TGTGCCAGCTCACCACCGATGGCAAACTATGGCTACACCTTC. The entire variable domain, with the rest obtained from reference TRBV18 and TRBJ1-2, is as follows: NAGVMQNPRHLVRRRGQEARLRCSPMKGHSHVYWYRQLPEEGLKFMVYLQKENIIDESGMPKERFSAEFPKEGPSILRIQQVVRGDSAAYFCASSPPMANYGYTFGSGTRLTVV.

This chain connects TRBV18 to TRBJ2-3, with D possibly TRBD1 on 5 matching bases. Germline assignment: CDR1 KGHSH and CDR2 LQKENI. Deletions cut 3 bases from V and 2 bases from J, with 12 bases between. The CDR3 consists of 15 residues. The DNA for the CDR3 is TGTGCCAGCTCACCGCAGACAGCACCCACAGATACGCAGTATTTT. It encodes CASSPQTAPTDTQYF.

V is TRBV27 and J is TRBJ2-7, with D possibly being TRBD1 (6 bases). Germline V gene sequence: CDR1 MNHEY, CDR2 SMNVEV (reference sequence). V was trimmed by 4 bases and J by 5 bases, leaving 24 bases between them. The CDR3 totals 17 residues. Here the CDR3 reads CASSWNLRQGFLNEQYF. The CDR3 region has the DNA TGTGCCAGCAGTTGGAATCTGAGGCAGGGGTTTCTCAACGAGCAGTACTTC.

Here the CDR3 DNA reads TGTGCCAGCAGCTTTGGGTTGGGAGCCGATACGCAGTATTTT. It specifies CASSFGLGADTQYF. This chain joins TRBV7-9 and TRBJ2-3, with D maybe TRBD2 (5 bases). V lost 3 bases to trimming and J lost 6 bases, with 13 bases between them. The CDR3 length is 14 residues. Germline loops: CDR1 SEHNR, CDR2 FQNEAQ (reference sequence).

V gene TRBV11-3 combines with J gene TRBJ2-3; 7 positions agree with TRBD2. The CDR3 is made up of 12 amino acids. Trimming cost V 5 bases and J 8 bases; bases outside gene matches: 4. Germline V CDR1 and CDR2: SGHNT, YENEEA. CDR3 sequence: CASSTPGGTQYF. For the CDR3, the DNA is TGTGCCAGCAGCACTCCGGGGGGTACGCAGTATTTT.

CDR3 sequence: CSVSGTGPNQPQHF. The CDR3 DNA is TGCAGCGTATCCGGGACAGGACCGAATCAGCCCCAGCATTTT. V and J are TRBV29-1 and TRBJ1-5, with 8 nucleotides matching TRBD1. The CDR3 is made up of 14 amino acids. Germline V gene sequence: CDR1 SQVTM, CDR2 ANQGSEA. V shed 6 bases and J 4 bases; nucleotides not matched to a gene: 8.

This chain connects TRBV27 to TRBJ1-5; 10 bases match TRBD1. With 4 bases clipped from V and 4 bases from J, the junction kept 1 base outside the gene matches. The CDR3 runs to 14 residues. Germline CDR1 and CDR2: MNHEY and SMNVEV (reference sequence). CDR3 sequence: CASSWGQGNQPQHF. In DNA form, the CDR3 reads TGTGCCAGCAGTTGGGGACAGGGGAATCAGCCCCAGCATTTT.

This clone was detected once. This sequence joins TRBV7-9 and TRBJ2-5; 8 bases line up with TRBD1. This CDR3 has 13 residues. CDR1 is SEHNR and CDR2 is FQNEAQ in the germline V gene (reference sequence). V shed 5 bases, J shed 9 bases, and the junction held 8 bases outside the gene matches. The DNA of the CDR3 is TGTGCCAGCAGCCCTGGACAGGGAAGGGCCCAGTACTTC. Encoded protein: CASSPGQGRAQYF. The full variable domain, rest sourced from reference TRBV7-9 and TRBJ2-5, is DTGVSQNPRHKITKRGQNVTFRCDPISEHNRLYWYRQTLGQGPEFLTYFQNEAQLEKSRLLSDRFSAERPKGSFSTLEIQRTEQGDSAMYLCASSPGQGRAQYFGPGTRLLVL.

V gene TRBV29-1 combines with J gene TRBJ2-3; perhaps TRBD2 as D (5 bases). The V gene's germline CDR1 is SQVTM and CDR2 ANQGSEA. The CDR3 extends over 13 amino acids. V was cut by 1 base and J by 5 bases, with 10 bases left in between. In DNA form, the CDR3 reads TGCAGCGTTGAAGGAGGGTGGGGAGATACGCAGTATTTT. Protein sequence: CSVEGGWGDTQYF.